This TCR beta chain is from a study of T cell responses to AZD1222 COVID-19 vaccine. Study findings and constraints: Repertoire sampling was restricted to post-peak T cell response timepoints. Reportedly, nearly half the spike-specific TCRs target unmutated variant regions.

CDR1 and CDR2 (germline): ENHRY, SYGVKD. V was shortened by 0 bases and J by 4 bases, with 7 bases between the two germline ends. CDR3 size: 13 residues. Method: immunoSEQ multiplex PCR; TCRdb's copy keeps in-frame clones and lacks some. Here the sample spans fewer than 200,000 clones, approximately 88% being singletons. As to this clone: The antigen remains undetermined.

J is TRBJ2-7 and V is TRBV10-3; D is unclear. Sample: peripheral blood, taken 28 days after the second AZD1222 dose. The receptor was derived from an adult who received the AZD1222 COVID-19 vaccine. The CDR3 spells CAISESTSYEQYF. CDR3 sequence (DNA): TGTGCCATCAGTGAGTCGACAAGTTACGAGCAGTACTTC.